These 8 T cell receptor beta chains originate from one sample sequenced in a study of T cells in Graves' hyperthyroidism and ophthalmopathy. Amplification targeted TCR beta CDR3 regions from RNA transcripts. Carried out on the TCR CDR3, a first-round RT-PCR used the HTBI primer set. One entry per CDR3 protein results from TCRdb running MiXCR on the multiplex PCR reads. Among 800,000 or so distinct CDR3 sequences listed, approximately 40% were seen once. Sequences were obtained from blood. All receptors come from a young man with Graves' hyperthyroidism.

This chain uses TRBV2 with TRBJ2-6; D not certain. Germline V gives CDR1 SNHLY, CDR2 FYNNEI. V shed 6 bases and J shed 0 bases, with 18 bases lying between them. This CDR3 has 18 amino acids. The CDR3 reads CASSLLSGHYSGANVLTF. The CDR3 DNA sequence: TGTGCCAGCAGCTTACTTTCAGGCCATTACTCTGGGGCCAACGTCCTGACTTTC.

The CDR3 loop is CSAASPQQGVETQYF. In DNA form, the CDR3 reads TGCAGTGCTGCCTCTCCCCAACAGGGTGTGGAGACCCAGTACTTC. The J gene is TRBJ2-5, the V gene TRBV20-1; D perhaps matches TRBD1 (6 bases). The germline V and J ends were trimmed by 5 bases and 5 bases, with 21 bases remaining between them. Germline-derived CDR1 and CDR2 are DFQATT and SNEGSKA (reference sequence). The CDR3 is 15 amino acids.

The rearrangement links TRBV15 to TRBJ2-7; unclear D gene. The CDR3 covers 13 residues. Germline values: CDR1 LNHNV, CDR2 YYDKDF (reference sequence). Trimming cost V 3 bases and J 2 bases, with 8 bases left between them. CDR3 DNA sequence: TGTGCCACCAGCAGCCGAGTACCCTACGAGCAGTACTTC. It specifies CATSSRVPYEQYF.

This clonotype has only a few counts. The V and J genes are TRBV9 and TRBJ1-3; D possibly corresponds to TRBD1 (6 bases). Between the trimmed V and J ends, which lost 3 bases and 8 bases, there was a span of 18 bases. The CDR3 has 15 residues. Germline lookup yields CDR1 SGDLS and CDR2 YYNGEE. The CDR3 DNA reads as TGTGCCAGCAGCGGTCTCGAGACCGGGGGGCACACCATATATTTT. It is translated as CASSGLETGGHTIYF.

This clonotype has a count of ten or more. The chain carries TRBV12-3 or TRBV12-4 and TRBJ1-3, with no clear D. The CDR3 is made up of 12 amino acids. The V gene lost 6 bases and the J gene lost 4 bases, with 7 bases spanning the gap. The CDR3 region has the DNA TGTGCCAGCAGCTTAATGGGAAACACCATATATTTT. This codes for CASSLMGNTIYF.

This clonotype was counted between two and nine times. The chain couples TRBV6-1 to TRBJ2-2; no clear D. The germline V and J ends were trimmed by 10 bases and 3 bases, with 3 bases remaining between them. The germline CDR1 and CDR2 sequences are MNHNS and SASEGT. This CDR3 is built from 10 residues. The CDR3 DNA follows: TGTGCCATCCACACCGGGGAGCTGTTTTTT. Protein: CAIHTGELFF.

The J gene is TRBJ1-1, the V gene TRBV10-3; D is unresolved. Per the germline V gene, CDR1 is ENHRY and CDR2 is SYGVKD. V lost 11 bases and J 4 bases, leaving 17 bases between the germline ends. CDR3 length: 13 amino acids. The CDR3 DNA is TGTGCCGGCAGTTCTCGACTCGCCACTGAAGCTTTCTTT. Translation: CAGSSRLATEAFF.

This clonotype was recorded a few times. V gene TRBV29-1 combines with J gene TRBJ2-1; TRBD1 aligns across 9 bases. Germline lookup yields CDR1 SQVTM and CDR2 ANQGSEA. Germline trimming cut 4 bases from V and 4 bases from J; bases unmatched to any gene: 2. This CDR3 spans 13 amino acids. The CDR3 DNA is TGCAGCGTTGGGGGACAGGGTTACAATGAGCAGTTCTTC. It specifies CSVGGQGYNEQFF.